The T cell receptor (beta chain) under discussion was sequenced for a study of CD8 T cells in Susac syndrome. Negative isolation yielded CD8+ and CD4+ T cells; FACS enriched TEMRA cells. Study results and caveats: The TCR sequencing and HLA analysis in the study involved a relatively small number of individuals, as the study acknowledged.

About this clonotype itself: Its target is unknown.

Random hexamers were used to reverse transcribe roughly 0.5 to 1 ug of RNA. In TCRdb, the immunoSEQ multiplex PCR reads were re-called with MiXCR into one record per CDR3 protein. The sample has about 160,000 distinct CDR3 sequences; about 91% are singletons. Trimming left V 1 base short and J 6 bases short, with 17 bases between. The germline CDR1 and CDR2 sequences are MGHDK and SYGVNS. There are 16 residues in the CDR3. The receptor comes from a human donor in good health. The V and J genes are TRBV25-1 and TRBJ2-3; D unclear. The specimen sequenced was CD4+ T cells from PBMCs. The CDR3 bases are TGTGCCAGCAGTGAATGGTGGGAAGGAGTCACCGATACGCAGTATTTT. As protein: CASSEWWEGVTDTQYF.